This T cell receptor (beta chain) originates from a study of cytomegalovirus exposure and HLA in healthy donors. Study-wide points: What a later analysis reportedly showed was that an Asian-associated ancestry cluster had fewer N-insertions than the roughly 670-donor mean. A later analysis linked a missense DCLRE1C variant to TCR beta V- and J-gene trimming. The study labeled 180 or so TCR beta chains cytomegalovirus-associated.

Donors in the study were healthy people who gave bone marrow. Comments on this clone: Its specificity is not known.

PCR involved 60 Vbeta and 13 Jbeta primers. TCRdb keeps only in-frame clones here, not all; method: immunoSEQ multiplex PCR. The repertoire holds 150,000 to 200,000 clones, with roughly 75% as singletons. The sequence came from a man younger than 35 in good health and CMV-seropositive. Material: PBMCs.

CDR3 in amino acids: CASSLIGGLAVYEQYF. The CDR3 DNA follows: TGTGCCAGCAGCTTAATAGGGGGACTAGCGGTCTACGAGCAGTACTTC. The chain has TRBV7-3 and TRBJ2-7, with 11 nucleotides matching TRBD2. Germline V gives CDR1 SGHTA, CDR2 FQGTGA. CDR3 length: 16 amino acids. With V trimmed by 1 base and J by 3 bases, 5 bases remained unmatched.